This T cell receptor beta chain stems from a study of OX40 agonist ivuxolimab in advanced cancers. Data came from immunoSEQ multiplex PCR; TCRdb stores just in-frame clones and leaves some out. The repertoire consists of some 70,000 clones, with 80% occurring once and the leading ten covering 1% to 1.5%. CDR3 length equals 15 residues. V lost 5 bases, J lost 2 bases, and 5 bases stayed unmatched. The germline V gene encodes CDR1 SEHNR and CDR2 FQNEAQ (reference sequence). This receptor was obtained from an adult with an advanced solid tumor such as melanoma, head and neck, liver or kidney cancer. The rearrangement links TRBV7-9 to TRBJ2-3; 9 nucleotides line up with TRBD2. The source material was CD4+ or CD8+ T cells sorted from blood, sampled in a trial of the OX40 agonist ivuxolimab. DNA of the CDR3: TGTGCCAGCAGCCAGACTAGCGGCCCCACAGATACGCAGTATTTT. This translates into CASSQTSGPTDTQYF.